Below, 14 T cell receptor beta chains from the same sample are listed, as sequenced in a study of OX40 agonist ivuxolimab in advanced cancers. This table comes from immunoSEQ multiplex PCR, and its TCRdb copy is limited to in-frame clones, with some not included. The sample holds approximately 52,000 clones; 65% to 85% are singletons and the top ten take roughly 1.2%. The sample here was CD4+ or CD8+ T cells sorted from blood, taken in a trial of the OX40 agonist ivuxolimab. These receptors originate from an adult with an advanced solid tumor such as melanoma, head and neck, liver or kidney cancer.

This chain joins TRBV7-3 and TRBJ2-3, with D possibly TRBD1 on 5 matching bases. V was clipped by 3 bases and J by 4 bases, with 14 bases between them. The germline gives CDR1 SGHTA, CDR2 FQGTGA. This CDR3 region has 15 residues. The CDR3 reads CASSFMAGLPDTQYF. For the CDR3, the DNA is TGTGCCAGCAGCTTTATGGCAGGGTTACCAGATACGCAGTATTTT.

The chain has TRBV15 and TRBJ2-4; TRBD2 matches at 8 bases. V lost 8 bases to trimming and J lost 0 bases; unmatched junction nucleotides: 12. The V gene's germline CDR1 is LNHNV and CDR2 YYDKDF (reference sequence). The CDR3 contains 17 residues. The CDR3 is CATRPGLAGGAKNIQYF. The CDR3 DNA reads as TGTGCCACCCGTCCCGGTCTCGCGGGGGGAGCCAAAAACATTCAGTACTTC.

This chain uses TRBV12-5 with TRBJ2-7; TRBD1 aligns across 7 bases. J gave up 5 bases and V 0 bases, and 10 bases lay outside the gene matches. The CDR3 runs to 16 residues. CDR1 is LGHNT, CDR2 FRNRAP, per germline. Here the CDR3 reads CASGLVLGRGTHEQYF. DNA of the CDR3: TGTGCTAGTGGTTTGGTACTAGGCAGGGGGACACACGAGCAGTACTTC.

This rearrangement joins TRBV5-1 to TRBJ2-5, with D possibly being TRBD1 (6 bases). V was trimmed by 4 bases and J by 3 bases, leaving 16 bases between them. This CDR3 has 15 residues. Germline V gives CDR1 SGHRS, CDR2 YFSETQ. The CDR3 spells CASSQTRDNKETQYF. In nucleotides, the CDR3 is TGCGCCAGCAGCCAAACACGGGACAACAAAGAGACCCAGTACTTC.

The rearrangement uses TRBV4-3 and TRBJ2-7; TRBD2 matches at 13 bases. The CDR3 runs 15 residues. CDR1 and CDR2 (germline): LGHNA, YSLEER. The J segment lost 2 bases and the V segment lost 4 bases, leaving 2 bases of the junction unmatched. DNA for the CDR3: TGCGCCAGCAGCCTTACTAGCGGGGGGGCCTACGAGCAGTACTTC. Translating it yields CASSLTSGGAYEQYF.

V and J are TRBV7-2 and TRBJ2-2; no clear D. Trimming took off 6 bases at V and 2 bases at J, with 13 bases between the two ends. The CDR3 has 15 residues. Looked up from germline, CDR1 is SGHTA and CDR2 is FQGNSA. The CDR3 DNA reads as TGTGCCAGCAGTCGGCCGCCTCTTAACACCGGGGAGCTGTTTTTT. This sequence encodes CASSRPPLNTGELFF.

The chain employs TRBV6-6 and TRBJ2-7; TRBD1 agrees at 9 bases. J was trimmed by 4 bases and V by 5 bases; bases with no gene match: 9. The germline CDR1 and CDR2 sequences are MNHNY and SVGAGI (reference sequence). This CDR3 is 15 amino acids long. CDR3 loop: CASSGIQGASYEQYF. The DNA for the CDR3 is TGTGCCAGCAGTGGGATACAGGGGGCGAGTTACGAGCAGTACTTC.

This chain uses TRBV5-4 with TRBJ1-4; D remains ambiguous. The CDR3 covers 15 residues. Germline-derived CDR1 and CDR2 are SGHNT and YYREEE (reference sequence). Trimming pared 3 bases from V and 0 bases from J, leaving 9 bases between. CDR3 protein: CASSSDRATNEKLFF. Written as DNA, the CDR3 is TGTGCCAGCAGCTCCGACCGAGCAACTAATGAAAAACTGTTTTTT.

The chain employs TRBV6-1 and TRBJ2-1; no clear D. The CDR3 spans 14 residues. Per the germline V gene, CDR1 is MNHNS and CDR2 is SASEGT. V was pared by 2 bases and J by 0 bases, with 5 bases between. The CDR3 DNA sequence: TGTGCCAGCAGTGAAAGTAGCTCCTACAATGAGCAGTTCTTC. Residues: CASSESSSYNEQFF.

The chain has TRBV12-5 and TRBJ2-1; D might be TRBD1 (6 bases). Trimming removed 8 bases at V and 8 bases at J, with 13 bases between. Germline-derived CDR1 and CDR2 are LGHNT and FRNRAP. The CDR3 totals 12 residues. Written as DNA, the CDR3 is TGTGCTAGTTGCACAGGGCGGGATGAGCAGTTCTTC. As protein: CASCTGRDEQFF. The whole variable domain, remainder taken from reference TRBV12-5 and TRBJ2-1, is DARVTQTPRHKVTEMGQEVTMRCQPILGHNTVFWYRQTMMQGLELLAYFRNRAPLDDSGMPKDRFSAEMPDATLATLKIQPSEPRDSAVYFCASCTGRDEQFFGPGTRLTVL.

This clone was seen more than once but under ten times. The J gene is TRBJ2-7, the V gene TRBV2; tentative D call: TRBD1 (5 bases). Germline-derived CDR1 and CDR2 are SNHLY and FYNNEI. V gave up 6 bases and J gave up 2 bases, with 11 bases separating them. This CDR3 is 13 amino acids long. CDR3 sequence reads: CASSETATYEQYF. In DNA, the CDR3 is TGTGCCAGCAGCGAGACAGCTACCTACGAGCAGTACTTC. Combining the CDR3 with reference TRBV2 and TRBJ2-7 gives the whole variable domain EPEVTQTPSHQVTQMGQEVILRCVPISNHLYFYWYRQILGQKVEFLVSFYNNEISEKSEIFDDQFSVERPDGSNFTLKIRSTKLEDSAMYFCASSETATYEQYFGPGTRLTVT.

This chain uses TRBV5-1 with TRBJ1-6; 10 nucleotides agree with TRBD1. V was pared by 4 bases and J by 6 bases, with 4 bases of the junction left unmatched. CDR3 size: 15 residues. The germline CDR1 and CDR2 sequences are SGHRS and YFSETQ. The CDR3 loop reads CASSGTGEGNSPLHF. In nucleotides, the CDR3 is TGCGCCAGCAGCGGGACAGGGGAGGGTAATTCACCCCTCCACTTT. Variable domain in full (rest from reference TRBV5-1 and TRBJ1-6): KAGVTQTPRYLIKTRGQQVTLSCSPISGHRSVSWYQQTPGQGLQFLFEYFSETQRNKGNFPGRFSGRQFSNSRSEMNVSTLELGDSALYLCASSGTGEGNSPLHFGNGTRLTVT.

The J gene is TRBJ1-4, the V gene TRBV5-1; TRBD1 matches at 9 bases. Per the germline V gene, CDR1 is SGHRS and CDR2 is YFSETQ. The junction had 6 bases not matched to a gene; V was cut back by 4 bases and J by 8 bases. There are 14 residues in the CDR3. The CDR3 region has the DNA TGCGCCAGCAGCCAAGGGACAGGGACAGAAAAACTGTTTTTT. Protein: CASSQGTGTEKLFF.

This clone occurred once. The chain recombines TRBV6-6 with TRBJ2-5; 8 nucleotides match TRBD1. Germline V gene sequence: CDR1 MNHNY, CDR2 SVGAGI (reference sequence). This CDR3 has 16 residues. V shed 0 bases and J 5 bases; nucleotides not matched to a gene: 8. The CDR3 DNA is TGTGCCAGCAGTTACTCGCCGACAGGGGTCGGGGAGACCCAGTACTTC. Protein product: CASSYSPTGVGETQYF.